A single sample gave rise to the 27 T cell receptor beta chains below, sequenced in a study of T cells in Graves' hyperthyroidism and ophthalmopathy. Amplified TCR beta CDR3 regions came from RNA transcripts. TCR CDR3 underwent first-round RT-PCR with the HTBI primer set. TCRdb redid the calling of the multiplex PCR reads with MiXCR, one entry per CDR3 protein. Of 450,000 to 550,000 distinct CDR3 sequences in the sample, around a quarter are singletons; the top ten hold 10% to 12%. The sample comprised blood. These receptor sequences come from a woman aged 25 to 39 with Graves' ophthalmopathy.

Ten or more counts support this clonotype. The rearrangement joins TRBV18 to TRBJ1-1; a weak D match, TRBD1 (6 bases). The germline V gene encodes CDR1 KGHSH and CDR2 LQKENI. Trimming removed 8 bases from V and 3 bases from J, with 13 bases in between. This CDR3 is 13 amino acids long. Here the CDR3 reads CASSPRTDTEAFF. CDR3 nucleotides: TGTGCCAGCAGCCCTAGGACAGACACTGAAGCTTTCTTT.

The J gene is TRBJ2-2, the V gene TRBV10-2; 12 bases fit TRBD2. Per germline, CDR1 WSHSY and CDR2 SAAADI. The CDR3 runs to 16 residues. J was trimmed by 4 bases and V by 4 bases; bases with no gene match: 4. CDR3 nucleotide sequence: TGCGCCAGCAGTGCACTAGCGGGGGGTCCCACCGGGGAGCTGTTTTTT. It yields the protein CASSALAGGPTGELFF.

This clonotype appeared many times. The chain carries TRBV3-1 and TRBJ1-1; D remains ambiguous. The CDR3 has 12 amino acids. CDR1 LGHDT and CDR2 YNNKEL come from the germline V gene (reference sequence). Trimming took off 2 bases at V and 7 bases at J, with 8 bases between the two ends. In DNA, the CDR3 is TGTGCCAGCAGCCAATCGGACGGTGAAGCTTTCTTT. Amino acids: CASSQSDGEAFF. Together with reference TRBV3-1 and TRBJ1-1, the CDR3 gives the full variable domain: DTAVSQTPKYLVTQMGNDKSIKCEQNLGHDTMYWYKQDSKKFLKIMFSYNNKELIINETVPNRFSPKSPDKAHLNLHINSLELGDSAVYFCASSQSDGEAFFGQGTRLTVV.

The sample holds many counts of this clonotype. CDR3 nucleotides: TGCAGTGCGGTGCCGGGACTCCGAACCTACGAGCAGTACTTC. Translation: CSAVPGLRTYEQYF. The chain is built from TRBV20-1 and TRBJ2-7; D perhaps matches TRBD2 (6 bases). There are 14 residues in the CDR3. Germline loops: CDR1 DFQATT, CDR2 SNEGSKA (reference sequence). Trimming removed 6 bases from V and 2 bases from J, with 17 bases in between.

This clonotype was seen at least ten times. The J gene is TRBJ1-1, the V gene TRBV7-2, with D hard to call. V was cut by 1 base and J by 7 bases, with 13 bases left in between. Germline CDR1 and CDR2: SGHTA and FQGNSA. This CDR3 spans 14 amino acids. The CDR3 DNA reads TGTGCCAGCAGCTTAGAATCGCAAGTCGGTGAAGCTTTCTTT. Protein: CASSLESQVGEAFF.

This clonotype has a count of ten or more. The junction and the germline gene differ at one end; a read error may be behind it. The chain has TRBV5-1 and TRBJ2-7; 10 nucleotides line up with TRBD2. CDR1 and CDR2 (germline): SGHRS, YFSETQ. This CDR3 has 14 amino acids. In DNA, the CDR3 is TGCGCCAGCAGCCCATTAGCGGGGGGTTACGAGCAGCACTTC. Protein: CASSPLAGGYEQHF.

This clonotype was recorded a few times. As DNA, the CDR3 is TGCAGCGTTGAAAGTCTAGCGGGAGAGCGCGAGCAGTACTTC. Translated, it gives CSVESLAGEREQYF. This sequence joins TRBV29-1 and TRBJ2-7; TRBD2 matches at 10 bases. Germline V gives CDR1 SQVTM, CDR2 ANQGSEA. J lost 6 bases, V lost 2 bases, and 7 bases had no gene match. The CDR3 is 14 amino acids.

This clonotype was counted at least ten times. The rearrangement uses TRBV6-1 and TRBJ1-2; D is uncertain. This CDR3 comprises 13 residues. Germline-derived CDR1 and CDR2 are MNHNS and SASEGT. V lost 4 bases and J lost 8, with 14 bases in between. CDR3: CASSAAPAEGYTF. The CDR3 DNA follows: TGTGCCAGCAGTGCGGCCCCGGCGGAAGGCTACACCTTC.

This chain joins TRBV6-2 or TRBV6-3 and TRBJ2-7; possibly TRBD1 for D (6 bases). V gave up 0 bases and J gave up 4 bases, with 10 bases separating them. CDR1 and CDR2 (germline): MNHEY, SVGEGT. This CDR3 is built from 14 residues. The CDR3 DNA follows: TGTGCCAGCAGTTACTCCCTAGGGGGATACGAGCAGTACTTC. Protein product: CASSYSLGGYEQYF.

This chain connects TRBV20-1 to TRBJ1-5, with D maybe TRBD1 (6 bases). The CDR3 loop spans 16 amino acids. Trimming removed 3 bases at V and 6 bases at J, with 21 bases between. Germline loops: CDR1 DFQATT, CDR2 SNEGSKA (reference sequence). CDR3 sequence: CSASPLGQGEGQPQHF. The CDR3 nucleotides read TGCAGTGCTAGCCCCCTGGGACAAGGGGAAGGTCAGCCCCAGCATTTT.

This clonotype was seen at least ten times. The V gene is TRBV19, the J gene TRBJ2-5; D is possibly TRBD1 or TRBD2 (5 bases each). CDR1 and CDR2 from the germline V gene are LNHDA and SQIVND (reference sequence). Deletions cut 3 bases from V and 5 bases from J, with 13 bases between. The CDR3 contains 14 residues. The CDR3 spells CASSIEGFGETQYF. CDR3 sequence (DNA): TGTGCCAGTAGTATTGAGGGGTTCGGGGAGACCCAGTACTTC. Full variable domain (outside the CDR3, taken from reference TRBV19 and TRBJ2-5): DGGITQSPKYLFRKEGQNVTLSCEQNLNHDAMYWYRQDPGQGLRLIYYSQIVNDFQKGDIAEGYSVSREKKESFPLTVTSAQKNPTAFYLCASSIEGFGETQYFGPGTRLLVL.

The chain combines TRBV5-1 with TRBJ2-2; weak D call: TRBD2 (6 bases). Per the germline V gene, CDR1 is SGHRS and CDR2 is YFSETQ. V was shortened by 3 bases and J by 2 bases, with 11 bases between the two germline ends. CDR3 size: 15 residues. CDR3 DNA sequence: TGCGCCAGCAGCTACAATAGCGGAAACACCGGGGAGCTGTTTTTT. Protein: CASSYNSGNTGELFF. Complete variable domain (other parts from reference TRBV5-1 and TRBJ2-2): KAGVTQTPRYLIKTRGQQVTLSCSPISGHRSVSWYQQTPGQGLQFLFEYFSETQRNKGNFPGRFSGRQFSNSRSEMNVSTLELGDSALYLCASSYNSGNTGELFFGEGSRLTVL.

A few counts support this clonotype. The J gene is TRBJ2-7, the V gene TRBV18, with TRBD1 matching over 8 bases. CDR3 size: 15 residues. The V segment lost 5 bases and the J segment 2 bases; nucleotides outside the gene matches: 8. CDR1 and CDR2 from the germline V gene are KGHSH and LQKENI. CDR3 nucleotides: TGTGCCAGCTCAACCTCCGGGACAGGACCCTACGAGCAGTACTTC. This gives the protein CASSTSGTGPYEQYF.

The sample holds one count of this clonotype. J is TRBJ1-5 and V is TRBV19; 9 positions match TRBD1. CDR1 LNHDA and CDR2 SQIVND come from the germline V gene (reference sequence). V trimming: 7 bases; J trimming: 6 bases; junction bases outside the gene matches: 10. This CDR3 is built from 15 residues. The CDR3 loop is CASTFPGTGRQPQHF. The CDR3 bases are TGTGCCAGTACCTTCCCCGGGACAGGGCGTCAGCCCCAGCATTTT.

Points on this clonotype: Possible read error: a much larger clone is one base away. J is TRBJ1-2 and V is TRBV12-5; TRBD1 aligns across 8 bases. The V and J ends lost 5 bases and 7 bases, in that order; junction bases with no gene match: 6. Germline V gene sequence: CDR1 LGHNT, CDR2 FRNRAP. The CDR3 loop spans 13 amino acids. CDR3: CASGPTGERGYTF. CDR3 DNA sequence: TGTGCTAGTGGTCCGACAGGGGAGCGTGGCTACACCTTC.

The chain carries TRBV3-1 and TRBJ2-5; no definite D call. CDR3 length: 16 amino acids. Between the trimmed V and J ends, which lost 3 bases and 1 base, there was a span of 15 bases. Germline lookup yields CDR1 LGHDT and CDR2 YNNKEL (reference sequence). The CDR3 region is CASSHPDPDAQETQYF. CDR3 nucleotides: TGTGCCAGCAGCCACCCGGACCCCGATGCCCAAGAGACCCAGTACTTC.

V usage is TRBV4-1 and J usage is TRBJ1-2, with 8 bases lining up with TRBD1. CDR1 and CDR2 (germline): MGHRA, YSYEKL. The CDR3 loop spans 15 amino acids. Unmatched junction bases numbered 9, after V lost 7 bases and J lost 2 bases. CDR3 coding DNA: TGCGCCAGCACCCTCACAGGGGGAGTCAACTATGGCTACACCTTC. Amino acids: CASTLTGGVNYGYTF.

The gene calls are TRBV20-1 and TRBJ2-2, with 12 nucleotides matching TRBD2. The CDR3 contains 17 residues. Germline values: CDR1 DFQATT, CDR2 SNEGSKA (reference sequence). V trimming: 3 bases; J trimming: 2 bases; junction bases outside the gene matches: 7. CDR3 amino acids: CSARASGRAGNTGELFF. Here the CDR3 DNA reads TGCAGTGCTAGGGCTAGCGGGAGGGCCGGTAACACCGGGGAGCTGTTTTTT.

The rearrangement joins TRBV6-1 to TRBJ2-2; D is unclear. The CDR3 has 14 residues. V dropped 4 bases and J dropped 3 bases, with 9 bases sitting between them. Germline loops: CDR1 MNHNS, CDR2 SASEGT. CDR3 sequence reads: CASSAVVYTGELFF. CDR3 nucleotide sequence: TGTGCCAGCAGTGCCGTGGTCTACACCGGGGAGCTGTTTTTT.

This rearrangement joins TRBV6-1 to TRBJ1-1; maybe TRBD1 (5 bases). V lost 6 bases and J 6 bases, leaving 20 bases between the germline ends. CDR1 is MNHNS, CDR2 SASEGT, per germline. The length of the CDR3 is 15 residues. The CDR3 region has the DNA TGTGCCAGCAGCTCCGGGGCGGCTGGCATTTCTGAAGCTTTCTTT. Its translation: CASSSGAAGISEAFF.

This clonotype was seen many times. This chain uses TRBV25-1 with TRBJ2-7; D tentatively reads TRBD1 or TRBD2 (7 bases each). CDR3 size: 13 residues. The germline V gene has CDR1 MGHDK and CDR2 SYGVNS. V was trimmed by 4 bases and J by 6 bases, leaving 13 bases between them. CDR3 amino acids: CASSVTGRGEQYF. CDR3 in DNA: TGTGCCAGCAGTGTGACAGGGAGGGGCGAGCAGTACTTC.

V is TRBV9 and J is TRBJ2-2; 7 bases agree with TRBD2. CDR1 is SGDLS, CDR2 YYNGEE, per germline. CDR3 length equals 16 residues. V lost 0 bases to trimming and J lost 7 bases; unmatched junction nucleotides: 9. As DNA, the CDR3 is TGTGCCAGCAGCGTAGGGCTAGCGGAGGATGGCGGGGAGCTGTTTTTT. Residues: CASSVGLAEDGGELFF.

This clonotype was detected only once. The J gene is TRBJ1-5, the V gene TRBV6-5; a possible D gene is TRBD1 (6 bases). CDR1 and CDR2 from the germline V gene are MNHEY and SVGAGI. The CDR3 sequence is 15 residues long. V lost 2 bases, J lost 3 bases, and 11 bases lay in between. The CDR3 sequence is CASSYADRHNQPQHF. CDR3 in DNA: TGTGCCAGCAGTTACGCGGACAGACACAATCAGCCCCAGCATTTT.

This clonotype was counted between two and nine times. This chain joins TRBV27 and TRBJ1-2; TRBD1 aligns across 7 bases. Germline V gives CDR1 MNHEY, CDR2 SMNVEV (reference sequence). This CDR3 spans 18 amino acids. Trimming at V came to 5 bases and at J to 1 base, leaving 16 bases not matched to a gene. The CDR3 sequence: CASSTGAIRNPINYGYTF. In DNA form, the CDR3 reads TGTGCCAGCAGTACAGGGGCCATTCGGAACCCCATTAACTATGGCTACACCTTC.

This clonotype came up a few times. The gene calls are TRBV12-3 or TRBV12-4 and TRBJ1-1; the D gene is possibly TRBD1 (5 bases). Trimming stripped 5 bases from V and 2 bases from J, with 15 bases between. CDR3 length: 15 residues. CDR3 nucleotides: TGTGCCAGCAGTCCCACGACAGCTCCTAACACTGAAGCTTTCTTT. It codes for CASSPTTAPNTEAFF.

About this clonotype itself: A single base separates this from a much larger clone, so it may be a read error. V is TRBV9 and J is TRBJ2-5; 10 bases fit TRBD2. CDR1 is SGDLS and CDR2 is YYNGEE in the germline V gene. The CDR3 has 15 amino acids. The CDR3 DNA reads as TGTGCCATCAGCGTAAGCGGGGGGGCCGTAGAGACCCAGTACTTC. It yields the protein CAISVSGGAVETQYF.

This clonotype was counted ten times or more. The V call is TRBV12-3 or TRBV12-4, the J call TRBJ2-2, with 8 bases matching TRBD1. The J segment lost 8 bases and the V segment lost 8 bases, leaving 7 bases of the junction unmatched. The CDR3 consists of 13 residues. CDR3 in amino acids: CASASRGQGELFF. The CDR3 DNA reads TGTGCCAGCGCCTCCAGGGGGCAGGGGGAGCTGTTTTTT.